The text below deals with one T cell receptor (beta chain). What it binds is unknown. The CDR3 spans 17 residues. Unmatched junction bases numbered 6, after V lost 1 base and J lost 1 base. Germline V CDR1 and CDR2: MGHRA, YSYEKL. Clones were read by immunoSEQ multiplex PCR, and TCRdb kept only the in-frame ones, dropping some. The table records 65,000 or so clones, just over 90% of them present only once. The data stem from a study of cytomegalovirus exposure and HLA in healthy donors. Study details: According to later analysis, the same platform produced the roughly 120 validation and several hundred first-cohort repertoires.

Overall study results and limits: According to the study, roughly 160 TCR beta chains were cytomegalovirus-associated. Within the 120 validation repertoires, first-cohort TCR clusters tended to co-occur, according to a later analysis.

Sequenced input: PBMCs. The chain combines TRBV4-1 with TRBJ2-7; TRBD2 aligns across 11 bases. The source is a woman aged 18-29 years in good health and CMV-seronegative. CDR3 in amino acids: CASSQVLAGGYSYEQYF. CDR3 in DNA: TGCGCCAGCAGCCAAGTTCTAGCGGGGGGCTATTCCTACGAGCAGTACTTC.